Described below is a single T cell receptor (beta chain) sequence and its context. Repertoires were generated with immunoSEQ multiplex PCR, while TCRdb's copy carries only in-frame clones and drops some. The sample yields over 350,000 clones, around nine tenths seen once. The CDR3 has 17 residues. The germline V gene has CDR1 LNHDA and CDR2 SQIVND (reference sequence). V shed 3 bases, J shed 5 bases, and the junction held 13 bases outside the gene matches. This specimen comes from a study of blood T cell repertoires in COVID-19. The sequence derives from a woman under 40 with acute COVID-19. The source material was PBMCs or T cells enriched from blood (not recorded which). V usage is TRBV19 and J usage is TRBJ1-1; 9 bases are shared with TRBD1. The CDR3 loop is CASSIGDRVGFVTEAFF. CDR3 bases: TGTGCCAGTAGTATCGGGGACAGGGTCGGGTTTGTGACTGAAGCTTTCTTT.